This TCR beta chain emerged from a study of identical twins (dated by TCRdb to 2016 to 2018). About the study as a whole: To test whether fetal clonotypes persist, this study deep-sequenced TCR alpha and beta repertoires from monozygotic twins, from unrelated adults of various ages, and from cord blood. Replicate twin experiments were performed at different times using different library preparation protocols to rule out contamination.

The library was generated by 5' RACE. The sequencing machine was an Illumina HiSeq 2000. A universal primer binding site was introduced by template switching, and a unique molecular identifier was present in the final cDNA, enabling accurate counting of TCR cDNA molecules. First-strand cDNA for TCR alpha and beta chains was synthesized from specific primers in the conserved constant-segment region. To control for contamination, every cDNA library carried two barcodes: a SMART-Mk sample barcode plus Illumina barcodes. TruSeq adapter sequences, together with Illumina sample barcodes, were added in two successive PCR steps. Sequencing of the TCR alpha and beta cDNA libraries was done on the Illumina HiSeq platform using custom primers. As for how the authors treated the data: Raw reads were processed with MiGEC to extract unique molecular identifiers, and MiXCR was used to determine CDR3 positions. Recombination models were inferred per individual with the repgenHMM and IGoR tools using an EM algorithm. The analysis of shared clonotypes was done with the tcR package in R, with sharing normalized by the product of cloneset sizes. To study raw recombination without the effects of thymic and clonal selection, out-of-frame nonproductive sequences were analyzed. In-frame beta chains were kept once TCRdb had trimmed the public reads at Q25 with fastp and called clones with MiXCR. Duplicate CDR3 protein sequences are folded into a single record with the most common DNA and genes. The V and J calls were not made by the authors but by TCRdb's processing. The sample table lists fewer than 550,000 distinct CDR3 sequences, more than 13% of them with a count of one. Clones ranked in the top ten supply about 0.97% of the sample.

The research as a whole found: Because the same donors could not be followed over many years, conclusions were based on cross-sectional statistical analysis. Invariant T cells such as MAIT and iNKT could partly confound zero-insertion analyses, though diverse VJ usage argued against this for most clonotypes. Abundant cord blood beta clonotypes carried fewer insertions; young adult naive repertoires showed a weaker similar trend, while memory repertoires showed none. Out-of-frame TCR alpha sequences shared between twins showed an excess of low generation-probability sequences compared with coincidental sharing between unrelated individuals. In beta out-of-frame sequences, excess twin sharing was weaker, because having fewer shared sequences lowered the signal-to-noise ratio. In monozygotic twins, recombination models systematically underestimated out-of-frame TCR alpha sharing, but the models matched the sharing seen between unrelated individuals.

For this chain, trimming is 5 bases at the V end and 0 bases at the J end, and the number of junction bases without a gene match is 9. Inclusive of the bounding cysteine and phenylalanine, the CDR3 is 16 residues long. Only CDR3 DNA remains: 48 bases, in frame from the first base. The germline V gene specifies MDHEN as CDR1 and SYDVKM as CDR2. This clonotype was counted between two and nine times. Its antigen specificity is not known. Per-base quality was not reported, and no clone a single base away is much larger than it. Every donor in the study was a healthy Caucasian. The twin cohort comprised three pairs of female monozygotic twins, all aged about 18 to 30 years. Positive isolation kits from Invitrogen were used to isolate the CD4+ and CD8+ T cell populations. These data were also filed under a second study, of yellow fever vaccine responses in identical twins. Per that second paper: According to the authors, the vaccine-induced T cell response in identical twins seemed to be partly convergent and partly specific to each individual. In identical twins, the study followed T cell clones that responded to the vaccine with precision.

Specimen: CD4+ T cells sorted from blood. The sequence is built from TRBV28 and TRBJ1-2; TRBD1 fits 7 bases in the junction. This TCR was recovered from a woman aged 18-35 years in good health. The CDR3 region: CASSALDRPTNYGYTF. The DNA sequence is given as TGTGCCAGCAGTGCCCTGGACAGGCCGACTAACTATGGCTACACCTTC.